This T cell receptor beta chain was sequenced in a study of Ad26.COV2.S vaccination and SARS-CoV-2 variants. Study details: Ad26.COV2.S given intramuscularly, once or twice 56 days apart.

With 4 bases removed from V and 5 bases from J, the gap between germline ends came to 21 bases. CDR1 and CDR2 (germline): SGDLS, YYNGEE. The CDR3 length is 16 residues. TCRdb's table, derived via immunoSEQ multiplex PCR, lists solely in-frame clones and lacks some. The table has 350,000 to 450,000 clones, about 85% seen once. The treatment here: roughly 19 received Ad26.COV2.S at low or high dose, single or two shots; several received placebo; per-sample allocation not given. Sampling took place 63 days after the first vaccine or placebo injection. The chain joins TRBV9 to TRBJ2-5; D perhaps matches TRBD2 (7 bases). This sample comprised peripheral blood, obtained in a trial of Ad26.COV2.S vaccine versus placebo. The sequence came from a person aged 18-60 years who received the Ad26.COV2.S COVID-19 vaccine or a placebo. The CDR3: CASSPDGGTSGETQYF. The CDR3 region has the DNA TGTGCCAGCAGCCCAGACGGGGGGACATCGGGGGAGACCCAGTACTTC.